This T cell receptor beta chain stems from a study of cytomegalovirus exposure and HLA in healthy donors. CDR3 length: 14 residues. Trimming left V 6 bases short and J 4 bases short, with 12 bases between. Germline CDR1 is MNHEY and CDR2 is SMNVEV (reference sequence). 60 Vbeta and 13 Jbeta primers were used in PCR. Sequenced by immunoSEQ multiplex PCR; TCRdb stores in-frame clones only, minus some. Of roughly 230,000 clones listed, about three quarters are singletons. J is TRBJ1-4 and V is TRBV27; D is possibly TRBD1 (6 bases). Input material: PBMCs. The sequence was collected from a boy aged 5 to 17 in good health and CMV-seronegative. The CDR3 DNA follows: TGTGCCAGCAGGACGGGGGGCAGTAATGAAAAACTGTTTTTT. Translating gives CASRTGGSNEKLFF.